These 12 T cell receptor beta chains originate from one sample sequenced in a study of PD-1 blockade in classical Hodgkin lymphoma. Relapses following autologous stem cell transplantation were seen in all patients, with brentuximab vedotin exposure varying. The authors purified CD4+ T cells from thawed PBMCs by magnetic negative selection. Sequencing was performed with immunoSEQ multiplex PCR; in TCRdb, only in-frame clones are kept and a portion is missing. The data show under 2,000 clones, 80% to 90% seen once. This material consisted of CD4+ T cells from blood, taken at baseline. All receptors come from a human donor with classical Hodgkin lymphoma.

The chain carries TRBV5-1 and TRBJ2-7, with TRBD1 identical over 7 bases. The germline gives CDR1 SGHRS, CDR2 YFSETQ. This CDR3 region has 12 residues. J was trimmed by 7 bases and V by 4 bases; bases with no gene match: 5. The CDR3 bases are TGCGCCAGCAGCGTGACAGGGTGGGAGCAGTACTTC. As protein: CASSVTGWEQYF.

The chain uses TRBV4-1 and TRBJ1-3; TRBD1 might be the D (6 bases). The ends were cut back, 4 bases at V and 7 bases at J, with 20 bases in the middle. Germline values: CDR1 MGHRA, CDR2 YSYEKL. This CDR3 comprises 16 residues. The CDR3 sequence is CASSPQVQGLGNTIYF. In DNA, the CDR3 is TGCGCCAGCAGCCCCCAGGTACAGGGCCTAGGGAACACCATATATTTT.

The chain uses TRBV7-9 and TRBJ1-6; 8 bases are shared with TRBD1. The CDR3 is 17 residues long. Germline V gene data show CDR1 as SEHNR and CDR2 as FQNEAQ (reference sequence). Trimming took 5 bases from V and 0 from J; bases not matched to a gene: 6. The DNA of the CDR3 is TGTGCCAGCAGCCTTTGGACAGGGAGCTCCTATAATTCACCCCTCCACTTT. This sequence encodes CASSLWTGSSYNSPLHF.

V gene TRBV11-2 combines with J gene TRBJ2-7; 7 bases are a match to TRBD1. CDR3 length: 15 residues. The junction had 5 bases not matched to a gene; V was cut back by 1 base and J by 2 bases. Germline V gives CDR1 SGHAT, CDR2 FQNNGV. This CDR3 reads CASSLATGATYEQYF. CDR3 in DNA: TGTGCCAGCAGCTTAGCTACAGGGGCCACCTACGAGCAGTACTTC. The full variable domain, with the rest looked up from reference TRBV11-2 and TRBJ2-7, is EAGVAQSPRYKIIEKRQSVAFWCNPISGHATLYWYQQILGQGPKLLIQFQNNGVVDDSQLPKDRFSAERLKGVDSTLKIQPAKLEDSAVYLCASSLATGATYEQYFGPGTRLTVT.

This clone was counted a few times. V is TRBV6-1 and J is TRBJ1-6; unclear D gene. The germline CDR1 and CDR2 sequences are MNHNS and SASEGT. V was pared by 4 bases and J by 8 bases, with 6 bases between. CDR3 length: 12 amino acids. Here the CDR3 reads CASSAFDSPLHF. CDR3 nucleotides: TGTGCCAGCAGTGCCTTCGATTCACCCCTCCACTTT.

This clone appeared a few times. The J gene is TRBJ1-3, the V gene TRBV7-9, with 8 bases fitting TRBD1. The V gene's germline CDR1 is SEHNR and CDR2 FQNEAQ (reference sequence). This CDR3 has 14 residues. V lost 5 bases, J lost 5 bases, and 5 bases stayed unmatched. CDR3: CASSPTGVRNTIYF. DNA for the CDR3: TGTGCCAGCAGCCCGACAGGGGTCAGAAACACCATATATTTT. Full variable domain (outside the CDR3, taken from reference TRBV7-9 and TRBJ1-3): DTGVSQNPRHKITKRGQNVTFRCDPISEHNRLYWYRQTLGQGPEFLTYFQNEAQLEKSRLLSDRFSAERPKGSFSTLEIQRTEQGDSAMYLCASSPTGVRNTIYFGEGSWLTVV.

The rearrangement uses TRBV18 and TRBJ2-3; 8 bases map to TRBD2. J was trimmed by 1 base and V by 1 base; bases with no gene match: 16. Germline-derived CDR1 and CDR2 are KGHSH and LQKENI. The CDR3 has 20 residues. The chain's CDR3 is CASSPLPGSSGSAGTDTQYF. The CDR3 DNA follows: TGTGCCAGCTCACCACTTCCGGGGTCTAGCGGGTCCGCTGGCACAGATACGCAGTATTTT.

There are a few counts of this clone. V gene TRBV6-1 combines with J gene TRBJ2-7; 10 bases are shared with TRBD1. The CDR3 totals 14 residues. CDR1 MNHNS and CDR2 SASEGT come from the germline V gene. J lost 6 bases, V lost 6 bases, and 8 bases had no gene match. CDR3 loop: CASRAGTGEGEQYF. CDR3 coding DNA: TGTGCCAGCAGAGCCGGGACAGGGGAAGGCGAGCAGTACTTC.

The rearrangement joins TRBV27 to TRBJ2-3; 11 bases are a match to TRBD2. The CDR3 loop spans 17 amino acids. V shed 1 base and J 8 bases; nucleotides not matched to a gene: 11. Germline V gene lookup returns CDR1 MNHEY and CDR2 SMNVEV (reference sequence). CDR3 coding DNA: TGTGCCAGCAGTTTATTATCGGTAGCGGGAGGGTTAAGTACGCAGTATTTT. Translation: CASSLLSVAGGLSTQYF.

The sample holds one count of this clone. The V gene is TRBV9, the J gene TRBJ2-5; D gene unclear. Trimming removed 0 bases at V and 1 base at J, with 4 bases between. Germline assignment: CDR1 SGDLS and CDR2 YYNGEE. The CDR3 contains 13 residues. CDR3 residues: CASSVGIQETQYF. DNA for the CDR3: TGTGCCAGCAGCGTAGGTATCCAAGAGACCCAGTACTTC.

CDR3 bases: TGTGCCAGCAGCGAGGGACAGGGAAGCGGCTACACCTTC. The encoded protein is CASSEGQGSGYTF. The chain carries TRBV7-9 and TRBJ1-2, with TRBD1 matching 9 bases. With V trimmed by 5 bases and J by 8 bases, 6 bases remained unmatched. The length of the CDR3 is 13 residues. The germline V gene encodes CDR1 SEHNR and CDR2 FQNEAQ (reference sequence).

The gene calls are TRBV7-8 and TRBJ1-5; D uncertain. Per the germline V gene, CDR1 is SGHVS and CDR2 is FQNEAQ. The CDR3 extends over 16 amino acids. V gave up 0 bases and J gave up 2 bases, with 11 bases separating them. CDR3 sequence reads: CASSLARAPGNQPQHF. DNA of the CDR3: TGTGCCAGCAGCTTAGCGAGGGCACCAGGCAATCAGCCCCAGCATTTT.